This paragraph covers one TCR beta chain sequence. This entry is derived from a study of blood T cell repertoires in COVID-19. Study-wide context: In each case, the material was cDNA or gDNA derived from T cells, B-cell-depleted T cells, or PBMCs.

This CDR3 region has 13 residues. CDR1 and CDR2 (germline): SGHTA, FQGNSA. Trimming took off 5 bases at V and 6 bases at J, with 11 bases between the two ends. As handled by the study authors: Reference gene primer amplification gave estimated nucleated cell counts. Only in-frame clones appear in the TCRdb table, and some are missing; sequencing was by immunoSEQ multiplex PCR. Clonal size and the V and J genes are those of that table, whereas D and trimming came from the DNA. The repertoire holds around 300,000 clones, with about four fifths as singletons. The genes are TRBV7-2 and TRBJ2-1, with a tentative D call TRBD2 (5 bases). The sequenced sample was peripheral blood. The receptor was isolated from a woman aged 45-65 years who had recovered from COVID-19. DNA for the CDR3: TGTGCCAGCAGCAACGGGATCCCCAATGAGCAGTTCTTC. Its protein product is CASSNGIPNEQFF.